This TCR beta chain was retrieved from a study of T cells of healthy individuals. Germline CDR1 is SNHLY and CDR2 is FYNNEI. The CDR3 contains 14 residues. V shed 4 bases and J shed 1 base, with 10 bases lying between them. TCRdb fed the 5' RACE reads into MiXCR, producing one record per CDR3 protein. Seen here are about 96,000 distinct CDR3 sequences, around 17% observed once, and the top ten hold 6.2%. V is TRBV2 and J is TRBJ1-1; no definite D call. The TCR originated in a human donor in good health. The CDR3 protein is CASSARTANTEAFF. For the CDR3, the DNA is TGTGCCAGCAGTGCGCGGACGGCGAACACTGAAGCTTTCTTT.